One sample yielded the 24 T cell receptor beta chains listed below, sequenced in a study of blood T cells in healthy people across ages. A second PCR of about 6 to 11 cycles used a sample-barcoded 5' primer and a J-beta primer mix. TCRdb re-analysed the 5' RACE reads in MiXCR, keeping a single row per CDR3 protein. In the table there are under 1,100,000 distinct CDR3 sequences, less than 25% of which are singletons. These data were also filed under a second study, of T cells of mothers and their children.

Sequencing input: blood. The receptor source for this set is a girl under 10 years old in good health.

This sequence joins TRBV27 and TRBJ2-7, with D perhaps being TRBD1 or TRBD2 (5 bases each). This CDR3 has 13 residues. CDR1 and CDR2 from the germline V gene are MNHEY and SMNVEV (reference sequence). Trimming stripped 4 bases from V and 4 bases from J, with 11 bases between. This CDR3 is CASSYGALYEQYF. The CDR3, as DNA: TGTGCCAGCAGTTACGGGGCCTTGTACGAGCAGTACTTC.

In regard to this clonotype: The junction shows a germline mismatch at one end, possibly a read error. The chain combines TRBV24-1 with TRBJ2-1, with no clear D. CDR1 and CDR2 from the germline V gene are KGHDR and SFDVKD. The CDR3 covers 16 residues. The CDR3: CATSDRLSSSYNEQFF. The CDR3 DNA follows: TGCGCCACCAGTGACCGCTTGTCTAGCTCCTACAATGAGCAGTTCTTC.

This clonotype appeared a few times. The rearrangement links TRBV27 to TRBJ2-1; D possibly matches TRBD1 or TRBD2 (5 bases each). This CDR3 has 17 residues. The germline V and J ends were trimmed by 3 bases and 3 bases, with 18 bases remaining between them. Germline V gene sequence: CDR1 MNHEY, CDR2 SMNVEV (reference sequence). CDR3 protein: CASSFLGVLRGYNEQFF. The CDR3 coding sequence is TGTGCCAGCAGTTTTCTGGGCGTTTTGAGGGGCTACAATGAGCAGTTCTTC.

V usage is TRBV12-3 or TRBV12-4 and J usage is TRBJ2-1; 10 bases map to TRBD1. The J call may be incorrect, as the DNA end agrees better with TRBJ2-5. The CDR3 totals 15 residues. The CDR3: CASSRGQGGLETQYF. DNA for the CDR3: TGTGCCAGCAGTCGAGGACAGGGGGGATTAGAGACCCAGTACTTC.

This sequence joins TRBV12-3 or TRBV12-4 and TRBJ2-5; tentative D call: TRBD2 (5 bases). The J call may be faulty, since TRBJ2-7 better matches the DNA end. The CDR3 covers 14 residues. In DNA, the CDR3 is TGTGCCAGCAGTTTCCGAGGACTTTCCTACGAGCAGTACTTC. Translated: CASSFRGLSYEQYF.

The J gene is TRBJ2-1, the V gene TRBV10-3, with TRBD2 identical over 12 bases. From germline, CDR1 is ENHRY and CDR2 SYGVKD. V shed 6 bases, J shed 5 bases, and the junction held 5 bases outside the gene matches. The CDR3 sequence is 15 residues long. The CDR3: CAISSRTSGDNEQFF. The CDR3 DNA reads TGTGCCATCAGCTCGAGGACTAGCGGGGACAATGAGCAGTTCTTC.

This clonotype was counted a few times. This chain connects TRBV14 to TRBJ2-2, with D unclear. V lost 2 bases, J lost 5 bases, and 9 bases lay in between. Germline lookup yields CDR1 SGHDN and CDR2 FVKESK. CDR3 size: 14 residues. The CDR3 reads CASSQLLGTGELFF. CDR3 in DNA: TGTGCCAGCAGCCAATTGTTGGGGACCGGGGAGCTGTTTTTT.

This clonotype was seen a few times. The junction does not match germline at one end; this may be a read error. The V call is TRBV9, the J call TRBJ2-5; 9 bases line up with TRBD1. Germline V gene sequence: CDR1 SGDLS, CDR2 YYNGEE. The CDR3 spans 15 residues. The CDR3 DNA sequence: TGTGCCAGCAGCGCGCCCGGGACAGGGAGGGAGACCCAGGACTTC. It specifies CASSAPGTGRETQDF.

This clonotype appeared a few times. V and J are TRBV20-1 and TRBJ2-1; D unclear. Germline V lookup: CDR1 DFQATT, CDR2 SNEGSKA (reference sequence). V lost 2 bases to trimming and J lost 0 bases, with 11 bases between them. The CDR3 covers 15 residues. The chain's CDR3 is CSARPAATSYNEQFF. CDR3 bases: TGCAGTGCTAGACCGGCGGCCACCTCCTACAATGAGCAGTTCTTC.

Regarding this clonotype: A junction end diverges from the germline sequence, so it may reflect a read error. V and J are TRBV11-2 and TRBJ2-5; D gene unclear. Judging by the DNA end, TRBJ2-7 fits better; the J call may be wrong. The germline V gene has CDR1 SGHAT and CDR2 FQNNGV. The CDR3 runs 15 residues. CDR3 sequence (DNA): TGTGCCGGCAGCCCTACCGACATTTCCTCCTACGAGCAGTACTTC. Its protein is CAGSPTDISSYEQYF.

This clonotype was found a few times. The V call is TRBV25-1, the J call TRBJ1-3, with D hard to call. Trimming took off 1 base at V and 2 bases at J, with 9 bases between the two ends. Germline CDR1 and CDR2: MGHDK and SYGVNS. The CDR3 loop spans 15 amino acids. This CDR3 is CASSEFRVPGNTIYF. In DNA, the CDR3 is TGTGCCAGCAGTGAATTTCGGGTCCCTGGAAACACCATATATTTT. The full variable domain, with the rest looked up from reference TRBV25-1 and TRBJ1-3, is EADIYQTPRYLVIGTGKKITLECSQTMGHDKMYWYQQDPGMELHLIHYSYGVNSTEKGDLSSESTVSRIRTEHFPLTLESARPSHTSQYLCASSEFRVPGNTIYFGEGSWLTVV.

The chain employs TRBV2 and TRBJ1-1; D gene unclear. The CDR3 extends over 12 amino acids. Germline CDR1 reads SNHLY; CDR2 reads FYNNEI. The ends were cut back, 9 bases at V and 1 base at J, with 9 bases in the middle. The CDR3 nucleotides are TGTGCCAGTTCCAATGGGAACACTGAAGCTTTCTTT. It encodes CASSNGNTEAFF.

Details on this clonotype: An end of the junction differs from the germline gene, which may be a read error. The chain joins TRBV5-1 to TRBJ1-4; D might be TRBD1 (5 bases). The CDR3 runs to 17 residues. CDR1 and CDR2 (germline): SGHRS, YFSETQ. The CDR3 spells CASSGGASTFRNEELFF. The CDR3 DNA is TGCGCCAGCAGCGGCGGGGCATCCACCTTTCGAAATGAAGAACTGTTTTTT.

The chain carries TRBV6-1 and TRBJ2-1; the D gene is possibly TRBD2 (7 bases). Germline V gene sequence: CDR1 MNHNS, CDR2 SASEGT. The CDR3 consists of 16 residues. V lost 4 bases, J lost 9 bases, and 22 bases lay in between. The CDR3 loop is CASSAGGLSVSGEQFF. The CDR3 nucleotides read TGTGCCAGCAGTGCGGGGGGCCTTTCGGTCTCGGGTGAGCAGTTCTTC.

This chain connects TRBV7-3 to TRBJ1-2, with D uncertain. The V gene lost 5 bases and the J gene lost 10 bases, with 14 bases spanning the gap. This CDR3 is 12 amino acids long. Germline assignment: CDR1 SGHTA and CDR2 FQGTGA. CDR3 sequence (DNA): TGTGCCAGCAGCCACTGGGGAGGCGACTACACCTTC. Its translation is CASSHWGGDYTF.

Details on this clonotype: A much bigger clone sits one base away, suggesting this may be a read error. Since no conserved phenylalanine or tryptophan closes the CDR3, a read error is the likely cause. V is TRBV7-2 and J is TRBJ2-5; 7 bases line up with TRBD1. This CDR3 contains 13 residues. Germline CDR1 is SGHTA and CDR2 is FQGNSA. The ends lost 3 bases at V and 5 bases at J; junction bases unmatched: 3. Written as DNA, the CDR3 is TGTGCCAGCAGCTTCGACAGGGAGGAGACCCAGTACGTC. Its protein product is CASSFDREETQYV.

The V gene is TRBV10-3, the J gene TRBJ1-6, with D unclear. The germline V gene has CDR1 ENHRY and CDR2 SYGVKD. Trimming shortened V by 0 bases and J by 6 bases, and 9 bases separated the two germline ends. This CDR3 is built from 15 residues. The CDR3 reads CAISESGPSNSPLHF. The CDR3 nucleotides read TGTGCCATCAGTGAGTCCGGGCCGTCTAATTCACCCCTCCACTTT.

The gene calls are TRBV6-5 and TRBJ1-5; no firm D call. V was trimmed by 8 bases and J by 2 bases, leaving 13 bases between them. The germline V gene encodes CDR1 MNHEY and CDR2 SVGAGI. CDR3 size: 14 residues. This CDR3 reads CASAPIGRNQPQHF. The CDR3 DNA is TGTGCCAGCGCCCCGATAGGACGCAATCAGCCCCAGCATTTT.

The chain is built from TRBV20-1 and TRBJ2-7; D ambiguous. V lost 4 bases and J lost 1, with 5 bases in between. Germline V gives CDR1 DFQATT, CDR2 SNEGSKA (reference sequence). The CDR3 totals 11 residues. CDR3 in DNA: TGCAGTGCTAAGGAGTCCTACGAGCAGTACTTC. This codes for CSAKESYEQYF.

This clonotype occurred a few times. This chain uses TRBV12-3 or TRBV12-4 with TRBJ2-1; D might be TRBD2 (7 bases). Trimming removed 3 bases at V and 10 bases at J, with 16 bases between. CDR3 length: 14 residues. The CDR3 coding sequence is TGTGCCAGCAGTTTCCGGGGGGCGGTCGAGGAGCAGTTCTTC. Translated: CASSFRGAVEEQFF.

This clonotype showed up just a few times. The V and J genes are TRBV25-1 and TRBJ1-1; D is uncertain. The germline V gene encodes CDR1 MGHDK and CDR2 SYGVNS. CDR3 length equals 14 residues. V lost 4 bases to trimming and J lost 4 bases, with 13 bases between them. In DNA form, the CDR3 reads TGTGCCAGCAGTGTGCGAGAGGGTGGCACTGAAGCTTTCTTT. Encoded protein: CASSVREGGTEAFF. Based on the CDR3 plus reference TRBV25-1 and TRBJ1-1, the full variable domain is EADIYQTPRYLVIGTGKKITLECSQTMGHDKMYWYQQDPGMELHLIHYSYGVNSTEKGDLSSESTVSRIRTEHFPLTLESARPSHTSQYLCASSVREGGTEAFFGQGTRLTVV.

Regarding this clonotype: Here the CDR3 omits its conserved ending phenylalanine or tryptophan, so a read error is the likely source. The chain couples TRBV3-1 to TRBJ2-7; D is perhaps TRBD1 (5 bases). V gave up 1 base and J gave up 2 bases, with 15 bases separating them. The CDR3 sequence is 16 residues long. Germline V gene lookup returns CDR1 LGHDT and CDR2 YNNKEL (reference sequence). The CDR3 DNA follows: TGTGCCAGCAGCCAAGTCGTAGGGGATCCAGCCTACGAGCAGTACCTC. Amino acid sequence: CASSQVVGDPAYEQYL.

The sample holds a few counts of this clonotype. The chain links TRBV20-1 to TRBJ2-7; D might be TRBD1 (6 bases). Per the germline V gene, CDR1 is DFQATT and CDR2 is SNEGSKA (reference sequence). This CDR3 comprises 11 residues. Trimming took 1 base from V and 13 from J, leaving 14 bases between them. CDR3 DNA: TGCAGTGCTAGAGCCCTGGACAGACCCTACTTC. It is translated as CSARALDRPYF.

Concerning this clonotype: A read error may account for a junction end that differs from germline. The chain employs TRBV27 and TRBJ1-1; D call uncertain. Germline CDR1 and CDR2: MNHEY and SMNVEV (reference sequence). This CDR3 has 14 amino acids. CDR3 region: CASSFSPPGTEAFF. The CDR3 DNA sequence: TGTGCCAGTAGTTTTAGCCCTCCGGGGACTGAAGCTTTCTTT.